What follows describes a single T cell receptor (beta chain). Its antigen is not yet known. Per-nucleotide qualities are absent, and no much larger clonotype sits a single base away. The sample comes from a study of blood T cell repertoires in COVID-19 (dated by TCRdb to between 2020 and 2021). Notes on the research overall: Samples covering the acute and convalescent phases of COVID-19 were provided by collaborators in the United States, Italy and Spain. Where available, HLA class I and class II types were taken from metadata supplied by the sample provider and were not determined by assay-based typing. The samples were drawn from the first 160 participants of the ongoing ImmuneRACE study and from about 1,200 subjects provided by 6 global collaborators. Sample metadata almost always included a de-identified subject ID, COVID-19 status, age in years and sex. Deeply sampled blood TCRbeta repertoires from subjects exposed to, actively infected with, or recovered from COVID-19 were included in the dataset. The prospective study material was composed of cDNA or gDNA derived from T cells, B-cell-depleted T cells, or PBMCs. The repertoires were released in a freely available public database intended as a resource for research on the immune response to SARS-CoV-2. General conclusions and limits of the study: The quantity of clinical and demographic metadata differed by source and by participant and was supplied without curation.

Spanning cysteine to phenylalanine, the CDR3 consists of 14 amino acids. The sequence is cut down to CDR3 DNA, 42 bases in frame from base 1. Taken from the germline V gene, the CDR1 and CDR2 loops are SQVTM and ANQGSEA. Unmatched junction bases come to 10, with V trimmed by 6 bases and J by 5 bases. The immunoSEQ Assay, a bias-controlled multiplex PCR, was used to amplify TCRbeta CDR3 regions from genomic DNA. The study's own analysis went as follows. The number of nucleated cells in each sample was estimated by amplification of reference gene primers within the assay. To quantify the absolute abundance of each unique TCRbeta CDR3 rearrangement, sequence reads were collapsed and filtered. Productive Simpson clonality was computed per sample as the square root of Simpson's diversity index over productive rearrangements. The clones in this table, taken by TCRdb from immuneACCESS, are in-frame only. Not every clone is retained; where verified, under half of the shortfall comes from an unresolved V gene, and the cause of the rest is unknown. Clone size and the V and J calls come from that table; the DNA yielded D and trimming. The sample table contains around 60,000 clones; only one count was recorded for 80% to 90% of them. The ten largest clones capture approximately 8.8% of the sample.

Collaborating institutions collected whole blood in K2EDTA tubes following their own protocols. For TCRbeta analysis, collaborators shipped samples in one of three forms: frozen whole blood, isolated PBMCs, or DNA extracted from either of those sample types. This clonotype originated in a human donor with active COVID-19. The donor label of this sample is uncertain. The chain uses TRBV29-1 and TRBJ2-5, with 9 central nucleotides matching TRBD1. Specimen: peripheral blood. The CDR3 amino acid sequence is: CSVYTGGAGETQYF. The sequenced DNA is TGCAGCGTATATACAGGGGGCGCCGGGGAGACCCAGTACTTC.